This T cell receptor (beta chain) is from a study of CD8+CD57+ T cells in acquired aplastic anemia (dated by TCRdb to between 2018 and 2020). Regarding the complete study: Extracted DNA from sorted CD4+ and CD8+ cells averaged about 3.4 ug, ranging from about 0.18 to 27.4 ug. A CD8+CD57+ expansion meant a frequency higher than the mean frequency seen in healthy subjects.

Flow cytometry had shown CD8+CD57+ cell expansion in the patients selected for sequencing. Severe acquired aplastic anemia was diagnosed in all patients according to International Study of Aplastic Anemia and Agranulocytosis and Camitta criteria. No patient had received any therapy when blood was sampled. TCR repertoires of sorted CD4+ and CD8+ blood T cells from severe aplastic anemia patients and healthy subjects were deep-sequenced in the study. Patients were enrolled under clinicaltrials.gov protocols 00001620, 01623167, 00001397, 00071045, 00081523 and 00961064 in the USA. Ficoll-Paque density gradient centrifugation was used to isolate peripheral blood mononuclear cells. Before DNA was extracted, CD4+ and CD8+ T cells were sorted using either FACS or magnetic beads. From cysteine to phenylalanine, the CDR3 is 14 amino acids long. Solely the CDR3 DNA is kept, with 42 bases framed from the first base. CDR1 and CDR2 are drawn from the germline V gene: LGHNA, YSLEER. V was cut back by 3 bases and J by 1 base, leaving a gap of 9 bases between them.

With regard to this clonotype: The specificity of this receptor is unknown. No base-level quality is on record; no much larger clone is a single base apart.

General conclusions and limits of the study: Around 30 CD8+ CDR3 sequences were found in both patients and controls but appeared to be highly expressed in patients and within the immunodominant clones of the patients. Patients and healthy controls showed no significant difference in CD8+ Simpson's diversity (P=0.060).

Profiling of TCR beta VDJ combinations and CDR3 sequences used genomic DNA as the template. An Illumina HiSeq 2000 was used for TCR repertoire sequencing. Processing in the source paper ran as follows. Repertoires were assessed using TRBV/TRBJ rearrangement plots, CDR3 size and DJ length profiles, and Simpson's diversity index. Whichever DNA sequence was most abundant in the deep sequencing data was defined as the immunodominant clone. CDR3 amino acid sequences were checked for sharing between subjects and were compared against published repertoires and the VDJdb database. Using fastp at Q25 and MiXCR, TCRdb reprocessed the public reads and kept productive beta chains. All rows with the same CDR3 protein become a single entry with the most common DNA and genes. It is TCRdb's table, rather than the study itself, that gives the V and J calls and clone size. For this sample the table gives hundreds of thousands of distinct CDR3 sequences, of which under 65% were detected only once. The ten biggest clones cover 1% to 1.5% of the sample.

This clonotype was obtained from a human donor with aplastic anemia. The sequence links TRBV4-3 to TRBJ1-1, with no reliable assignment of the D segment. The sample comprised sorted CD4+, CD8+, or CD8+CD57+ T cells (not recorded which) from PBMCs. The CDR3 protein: CASSQQEGNTEAFF. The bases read TGCGCCAGCAGCCAGCAGGAGGGGAACACTGAAGCTTTCTTT.